The rows below give T cell receptor beta chains drawn from one sample of a study of graft-versus-host responses after intestinal transplantation. Sequenced by immunoSEQ multiplex PCR; TCRdb stores in-frame clones only, minus some. The sample contains 100,000 or so clones, roughly nine tenths of which appear only once. Their target antigens are unknown. The sequencing used unstimulated CD4+ T cells sorted from spleen or lymph node cells, collected before intestinal transplant. These receptors originate from a human donor who received an intestinal transplant. Each CDR3 is given with its conserved first and last residue. A D gene is named only where the DNA matches it firmly. Where a row states a size, it is once, few, many or the class of an expanded clone; other rows omit it.

j_call clone_size v_call d_call cdr3_nt cdr3_aa
TRBJ2-5 . TRBV9 . TGTGCCAGCAGCGTCCGCTCGGGCAGGGGCCCTGAGACCCAGTACTTC CASSVRSGRGPETQYF
TRBJ2-1 . TRBV28 . TGTGCCAGCAGTTCCTCCCTACCCGGGGAGCAGTTCTTC CASSSSLPGEQFF
TRBJ2-5 . TRBV4-2 . TGTGCCAGCAGCCAAGTATTCTCTTCGTGGCAGGGGTTAGTGACCCAGTACTTC CASSQVFSSWQGLVTQYF
TRBJ2-1 . TRBV7-9 . TGTGCCAGCAGCCGACGTCCCGGGCGGGAATTGAACAATGAGCAGTTCTTC CASSRRPGRELNNEQFF
TRBJ1-1 . TRBV5-3 . TGTGCCAGAAGCCCGACCCAGGGCGGGGGCACTGAAGCTTTCTTT CARSPTQGGGTEAFF
TRBJ1-2 . TRBV30 TRBD1 TGTGCCTGGAGTGTACGGGCGCAGGGGGCGGGGGGCTACACCTTC CAWSVRAQGAGGYTF
TRBJ1-5 once TRBV15 . TGTGCCACCAGCAGAGATCGGGGGGGATATAGCAATCAGCCCCAGCATTTT CATSRDRGGYSNQPQHF
TRBJ2-4 . TRBV5-1 TRBD1 TGCGCCAGCAGCCAGGACCCGGGACAGGGACGGAACATTCAGTACTTC CASSQDPGQGRNIQYF
TRBJ1-2 . TRBV18 . TGTGCCAGCTCATCAACCGCGACAGACATCTATGGCTACACCTTC CASSSTATDIYGYTF
TRBJ2-2 . TRBV9 . TGTGCCAGCAGCGTCGACACCGGGGAGCTGTTTTTT CASSVDTGELFF
TRBJ2-7 . TRBV6-6 TRBD2 TGTGCCAGCAGAACCCGCGGGGGGGTCGCCTACGAGCAGTACTTC CASRTRGGVAYEQYF
TRBJ2-5 . TRBV7-9 TRBD2 TGTGCCAGCAGCCGCTCAGGACTAGCGGGAGGTCCCGGGTGGGGGACCCAGTACTTC CASSRSGLAGGPGWGTQYF
TRBJ2-5 . TRBV12-5 TRBD2 TGTGCTAGTGGTTTAGGACTAGCGGGAGGGCCAGGGGAGACCCAGTACTTC CASGLGLAGGPGETQYF
TRBJ2-5 . TRBV30 TRBD2 TGTGCCTGGAGCCCGGGACTAGCTAGAGGAGAGACCCAGTACTTC CAWSPGLARGETQYF
TRBJ1-1 . TRBV6-5 . TGTGCCAGCAGTTACCCGGGGCGGGGGGGCACTGAAGCTTTCTTT CASSYPGRGGTEAFF
TRBJ1-1 . TRBV6-5 . TGTGCCAGCAGTTACCTAGGGGACACTGAAGCTTTCTTT CASSYLGDTEAFF
TRBJ2-3 . TRBV27 TRBD2 TGTGCCAGCATGGAGCGGGGGGGCCTCACAGATACGCAGTATTTT CASMERGGLTDTQYF
TRBJ1-2 once TRBV7-9 TRBD1 TGTGCCAGCACCTTGACCGGGACAGGGGCGAATGGCTACACCTTC CASTLTGTGANGYTF
TRBJ2-1 . TRBV5-1 TRBD2 TGCGCCAGCAGTATCGGGGGGAGATGGGACAATGAGCAGTTCTTC CASSIGGRWDNEQFF
TRBJ2-1 . TRBV5-1 . TGCGCCAGCAGCCGTAACACAGGTTACAATGAGCAGTTCTTC CASSRNTGYNEQFF
TRBJ2-2 . TRBV19 TRBD1 TGTGCCAGTAGTATCCGGACAGGGAGAAACACCGGGGAGCTGTTTTTT CASSIRTGRNTGELFF
TRBJ1-3 . TRBV19 . TGTGCCAACTGGAGAGGGACACGAAACACCATATATTTT CANWRGTRNTIYF